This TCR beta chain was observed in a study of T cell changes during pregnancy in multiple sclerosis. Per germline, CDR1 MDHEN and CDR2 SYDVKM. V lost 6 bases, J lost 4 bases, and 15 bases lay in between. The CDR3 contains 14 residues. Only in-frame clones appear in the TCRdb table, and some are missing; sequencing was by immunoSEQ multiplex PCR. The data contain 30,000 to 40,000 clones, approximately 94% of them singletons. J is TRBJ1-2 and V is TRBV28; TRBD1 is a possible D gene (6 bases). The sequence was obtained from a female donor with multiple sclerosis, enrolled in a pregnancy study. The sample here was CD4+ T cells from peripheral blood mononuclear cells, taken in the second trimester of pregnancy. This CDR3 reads CASRDRTPFYGYTF. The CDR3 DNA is TGTGCCAGCAGGGACAGAACTCCTTTCTATGGCTACACCTTC.